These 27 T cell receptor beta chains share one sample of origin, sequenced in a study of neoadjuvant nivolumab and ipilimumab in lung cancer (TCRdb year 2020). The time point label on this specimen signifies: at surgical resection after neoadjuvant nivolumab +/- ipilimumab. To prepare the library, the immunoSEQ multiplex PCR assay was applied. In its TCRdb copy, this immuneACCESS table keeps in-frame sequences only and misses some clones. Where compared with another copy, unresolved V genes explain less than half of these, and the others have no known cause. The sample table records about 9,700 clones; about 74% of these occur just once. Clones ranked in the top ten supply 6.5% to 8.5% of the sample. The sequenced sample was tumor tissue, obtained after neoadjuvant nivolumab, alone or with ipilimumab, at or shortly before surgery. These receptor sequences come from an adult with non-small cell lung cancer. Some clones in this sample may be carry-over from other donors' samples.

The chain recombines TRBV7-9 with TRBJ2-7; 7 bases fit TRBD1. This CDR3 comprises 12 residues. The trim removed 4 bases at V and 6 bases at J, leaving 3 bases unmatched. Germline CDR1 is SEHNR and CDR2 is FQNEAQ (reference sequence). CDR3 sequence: CASSSTGFEQYF. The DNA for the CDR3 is TGTGCCAGCAGCTCGACAGGGTTCGAGCAGTACTTC.

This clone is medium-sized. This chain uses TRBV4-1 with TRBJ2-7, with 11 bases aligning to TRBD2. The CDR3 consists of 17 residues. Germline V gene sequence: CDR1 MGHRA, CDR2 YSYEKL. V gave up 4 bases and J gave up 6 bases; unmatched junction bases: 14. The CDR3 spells CASSLSQLAGVEGEQYF. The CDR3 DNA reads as TGCGCCAGCAGCCTTAGCCAACTAGCGGGAGTTGAGGGCGAGCAGTACTTC.

The CDR3 protein is CAIGGSSVNEQFF. CDR3 sequence (DNA): TGTGCCATTGGGGGGTCTAGCGTCAATGAGCAGTTCTTC. The chain uses TRBV11-2 and TRBJ2-1; a possible D gene is TRBD2 (6 bases). Trimming stripped 10 bases from V and 6 bases from J, with 16 bases between. The CDR3 consists of 13 residues. Germline lookup yields CDR1 SGHAT and CDR2 FQNNGV.

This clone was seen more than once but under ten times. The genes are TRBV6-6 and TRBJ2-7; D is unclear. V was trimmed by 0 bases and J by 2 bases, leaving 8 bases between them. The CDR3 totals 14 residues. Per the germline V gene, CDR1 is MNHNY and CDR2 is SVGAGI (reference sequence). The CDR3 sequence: CASSYSPETYEQYF. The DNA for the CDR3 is TGTGCCAGCAGTTACTCCCCAGAGACCTACGAGCAGTACTTC.

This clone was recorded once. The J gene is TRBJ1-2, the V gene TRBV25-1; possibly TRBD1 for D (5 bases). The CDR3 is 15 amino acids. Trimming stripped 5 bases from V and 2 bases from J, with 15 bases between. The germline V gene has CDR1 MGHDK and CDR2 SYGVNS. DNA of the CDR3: TGTGCCAGCAGTCCGGCTACGGACATCAACTATGGCTACACCTTC. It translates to CASSPATDINYGYTF.

CDR3 DNA: TGTGCCAGCAGCCCCGATGCTGGGTACAATTCACCCCTCCACTTT. Its protein is CASSPDAGYNSPLHF. V gene TRBV9 combines with J gene TRBJ1-6; no reliable D call. Germline assignment: CDR1 SGDLS and CDR2 YYNGEE. This CDR3 spans 15 amino acids. V gave up 4 bases and J gave up 7 bases, with 15 bases separating them.

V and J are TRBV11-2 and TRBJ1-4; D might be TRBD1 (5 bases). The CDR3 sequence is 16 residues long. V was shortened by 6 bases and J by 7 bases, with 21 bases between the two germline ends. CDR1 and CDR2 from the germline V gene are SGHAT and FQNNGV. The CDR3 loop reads CASSSTTGGVGEKLFF. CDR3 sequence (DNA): TGTGCCAGCAGTTCAACCACAGGAGGGGTTGGTGAAAAACTGTTTTTT.

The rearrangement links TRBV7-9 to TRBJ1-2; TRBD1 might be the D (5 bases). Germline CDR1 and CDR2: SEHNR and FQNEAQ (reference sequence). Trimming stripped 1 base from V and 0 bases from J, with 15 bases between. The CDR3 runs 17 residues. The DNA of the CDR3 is TGTGCCAGCAGCTTAGTCCCCGGGGACGTAGCTAACTATGGCTACACCTTC. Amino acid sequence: CASSLVPGDVANYGYTF.

The CDR3 spells CASSPGTGSDTQYF. In DNA form, the CDR3 reads TGCGCCAGCAGCCCTGGGACGGGATCGGATACGCAGTATTTT. The V call is TRBV5-1, the J call TRBJ2-3; D tentatively fits TRBD1 or TRBD2 (5 bases each). Germline V gene data show CDR1 as SGHRS and CDR2 as YFSETQ. This CDR3 is 14 amino acids long. The V and J ends lost 4 bases and 6 bases respectively, with 15 bases between them.

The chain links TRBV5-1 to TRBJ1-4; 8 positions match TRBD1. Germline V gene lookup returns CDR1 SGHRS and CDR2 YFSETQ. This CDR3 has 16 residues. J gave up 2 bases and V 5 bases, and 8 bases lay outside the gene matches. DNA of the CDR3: TGCGCCAGCAGGAGACAGGGGACGCAGACTAATGAAAAACTGTTTTTT. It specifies CASRRQGTQTNEKLFF.

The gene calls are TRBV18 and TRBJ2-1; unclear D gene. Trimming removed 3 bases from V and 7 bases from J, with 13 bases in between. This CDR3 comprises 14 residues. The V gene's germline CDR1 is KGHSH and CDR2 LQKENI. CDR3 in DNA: TGTGCCAGCTCACCGTCAAAAGCTACGAATGAGCAGTTCTTC. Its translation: CASSPSKATNEQFF. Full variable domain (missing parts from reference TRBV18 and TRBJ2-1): NAGVMQNPRHLVRRRGQEARLRCSPMKGHSHVYWYRQLPEEGLKFMVYLQKENIIDESGMPKERFSAEFPKEGPSILRIQQVVRGDSAAYFCASSPSKATNEQFFGPGTRLTVL.

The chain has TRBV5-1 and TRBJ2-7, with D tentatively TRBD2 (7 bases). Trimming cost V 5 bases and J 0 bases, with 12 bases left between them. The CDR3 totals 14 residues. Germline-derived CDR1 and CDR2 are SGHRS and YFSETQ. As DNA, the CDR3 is TGCGCCAGCAGGGGGGGGCCGAGCTCCTACGAGCAGTACTTC. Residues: CASRGGPSSYEQYF. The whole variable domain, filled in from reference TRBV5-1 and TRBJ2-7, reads KAGVTQTPRYLIKTRGQQVTLSCSPISGHRSVSWYQQTPGQGLQFLFEYFSETQRNKGNFPGRFSGRQFSNSRSEMNVSTLELGDSALYLCASRGGPSSYEQYFGPGTRLTVT.

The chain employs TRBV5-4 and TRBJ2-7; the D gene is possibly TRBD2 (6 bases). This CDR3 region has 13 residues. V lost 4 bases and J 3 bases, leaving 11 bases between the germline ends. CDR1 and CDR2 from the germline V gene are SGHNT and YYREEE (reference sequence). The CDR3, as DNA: TGTGCCAGCAGCGCGGGACGGGGCTACGAGCAGTACTTC. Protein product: CASSAGRGYEQYF.

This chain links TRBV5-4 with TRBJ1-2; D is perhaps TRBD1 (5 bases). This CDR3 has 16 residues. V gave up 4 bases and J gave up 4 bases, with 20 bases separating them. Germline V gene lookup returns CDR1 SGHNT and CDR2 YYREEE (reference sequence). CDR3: CASSRGTDPPSYGYTF. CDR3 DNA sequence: TGTGCCAGCAGCAGGGGTACGGATCCACCTTCCTATGGCTACACCTTC.

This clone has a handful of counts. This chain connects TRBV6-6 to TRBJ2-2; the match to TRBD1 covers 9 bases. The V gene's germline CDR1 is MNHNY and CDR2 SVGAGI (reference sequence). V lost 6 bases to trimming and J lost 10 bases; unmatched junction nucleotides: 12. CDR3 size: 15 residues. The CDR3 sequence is CASSDPGQGVEELFF. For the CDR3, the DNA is TGTGCCAGCAGCGACCCGGGACAGGGTGTTGAGGAGCTGTTTTTT.

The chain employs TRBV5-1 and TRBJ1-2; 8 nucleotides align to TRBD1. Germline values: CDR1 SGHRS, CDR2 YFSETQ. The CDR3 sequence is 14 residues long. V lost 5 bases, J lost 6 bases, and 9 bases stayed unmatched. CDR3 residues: CASSLGQGDHGYTF. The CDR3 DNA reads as TGCGCCAGCAGTTTAGGACAGGGCGACCATGGCTACACCTTC.

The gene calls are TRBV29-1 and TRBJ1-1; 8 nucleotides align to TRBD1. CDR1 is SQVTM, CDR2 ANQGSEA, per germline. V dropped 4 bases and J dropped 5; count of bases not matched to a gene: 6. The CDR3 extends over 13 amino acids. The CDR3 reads CSVGQGKGTEAFF. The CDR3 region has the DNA TGCAGCGTTGGACAGGGGAAAGGGACTGAAGCTTTCTTT.

DNA of the CDR3: TGTGCCAGCAGCTTGCAAGACAGGCCAAATTATGGCTACACCTTC. Translating gives CASSLQDRPNYGYTF. The chain combines TRBV5-4 with TRBJ1-2, with D possibly being TRBD1 (6 bases). Germline V lookup: CDR1 SGHNT, CDR2 YYREEE (reference sequence). The ends were cut back, 1 base at V and 5 bases at J, with 15 bases in the middle. This CDR3 is built from 15 residues.

Here the CDR3 DNA reads TGTGCCAGCTCACCCACAGCGTTGAACACTGAAGCTTTCTTT. This gives the protein CASSPTALNTEAFF. This chain links TRBV18 with TRBJ1-1; D is uncertain. Germline V gene sequence: CDR1 KGHSH, CDR2 LQKENI. The CDR3 contains 14 residues. Trimming cost V 3 bases and J 0 bases, with 8 bases left between them. Supplemented by reference TRBV18 and TRBJ1-1, the full variable domain reads NAGVMQNPRHLVRRRGQEARLRCSPMKGHSHVYWYRQLPEEGLKFMVYLQKENIIDESGMPKERFSAEFPKEGPSILRIQQVVRGDSAAYFCASSPTALNTEAFFGQGTRLTVV.

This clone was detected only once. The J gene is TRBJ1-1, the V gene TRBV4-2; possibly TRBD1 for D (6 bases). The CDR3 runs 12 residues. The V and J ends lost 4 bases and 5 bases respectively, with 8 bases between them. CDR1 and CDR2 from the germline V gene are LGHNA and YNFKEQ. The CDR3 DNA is TGTGCCAGCAGCCCAGGGGTAACTGAAGCTTTCTTT. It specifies CASSPGVTEAFF.

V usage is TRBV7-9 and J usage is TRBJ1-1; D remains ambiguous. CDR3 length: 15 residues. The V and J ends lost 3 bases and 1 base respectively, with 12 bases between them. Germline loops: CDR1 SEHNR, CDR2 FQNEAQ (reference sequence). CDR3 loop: CASSFGSGRNTEAFF. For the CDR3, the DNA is TGTGCCAGCAGCTTTGGGTCAGGCCGGAACACTGAAGCTTTCTTT.

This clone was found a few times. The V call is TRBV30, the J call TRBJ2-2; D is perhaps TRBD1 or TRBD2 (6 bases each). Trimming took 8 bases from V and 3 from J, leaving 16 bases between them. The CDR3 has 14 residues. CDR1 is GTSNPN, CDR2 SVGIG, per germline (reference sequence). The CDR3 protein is CARPAEGDTGELFF. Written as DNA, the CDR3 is TGTGCCCGGCCAGCGGAGGGGGACACCGGGGAGCTGTTTTTT.

CDR3 nucleotide sequence: TGTGCCAGCAGGCCCCTTCCGGGACAGGGTATCTATGAGCAGTTCTTC. Translating gives CASRPLPGQGIYEQFF. The rearrangement joins TRBV2 to TRBJ2-1; 9 nucleotides align to TRBD1. Germline trimming cut 6 bases from V and 8 bases from J; bases unmatched to any gene: 14. The CDR3 contains 16 residues. The V gene's germline CDR1 is SNHLY and CDR2 FYNNEI. The full variable domain, rest sourced from reference TRBV2 and TRBJ2-1, is EPEVTQTPSHQVTQMGQEVILRCVPISNHLYFYWYRQILGQKVEFLVSFYNNEISEKSEIFDDQFSVERPDGSNFTLKIRSTKLEDSAMYFCASRPLPGQGIYEQFFGPGTRLTVL.

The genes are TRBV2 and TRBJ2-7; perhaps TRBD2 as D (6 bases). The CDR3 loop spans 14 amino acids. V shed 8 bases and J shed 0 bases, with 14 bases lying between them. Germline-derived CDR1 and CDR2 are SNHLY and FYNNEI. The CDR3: CASQRRANSYEQYF. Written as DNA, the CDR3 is TGTGCCAGCCAGCGGAGGGCTAACTCCTACGAGCAGTACTTC.

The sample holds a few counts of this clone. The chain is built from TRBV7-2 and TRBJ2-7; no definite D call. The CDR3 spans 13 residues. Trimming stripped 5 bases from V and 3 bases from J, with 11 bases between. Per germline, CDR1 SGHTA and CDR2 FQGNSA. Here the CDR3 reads CASSHPRFYEQYF. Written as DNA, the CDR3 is TGTGCCAGCAGCCACCCAAGATTCTACGAGCAGTACTTC.

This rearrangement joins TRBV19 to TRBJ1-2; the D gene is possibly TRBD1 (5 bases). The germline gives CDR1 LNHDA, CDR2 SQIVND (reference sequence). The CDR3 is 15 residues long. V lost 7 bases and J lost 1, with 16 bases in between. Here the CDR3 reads CASTSGRDFNYGYTF. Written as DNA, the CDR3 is TGTGCCAGTACCAGTGGCCGGGACTTTAACTATGGCTACACCTTC. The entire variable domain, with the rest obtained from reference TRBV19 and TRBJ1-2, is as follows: DGGITQSPKYLFRKEGQNVTLSCEQNLNHDAMYWYRQDPGQGLRLIYYSQIVNDFQKGDIAEGYSVSREKKESFPLTVTSAQKNPTAFYLCASTSGRDFNYGYTFGSGTRLTVV.

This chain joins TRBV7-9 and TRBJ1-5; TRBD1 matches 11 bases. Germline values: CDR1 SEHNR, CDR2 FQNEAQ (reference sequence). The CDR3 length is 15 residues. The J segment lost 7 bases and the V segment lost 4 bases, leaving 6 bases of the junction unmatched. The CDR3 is CASSSTGTGGQPQHF. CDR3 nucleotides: TGTGCCAGCAGCTCAACCGGGACAGGGGGACAGCCCCAGCATTTT. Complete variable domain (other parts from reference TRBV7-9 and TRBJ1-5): DTGVSQNPRHKITKRGQNVTFRCDPISEHNRLYWYRQTLGQGPEFLTYFQNEAQLEKSRLLSDRFSAERPKGSFSTLEIQRTEQGDSAMYLCASSSTGTGGQPQHFGDGTRLSIL.